A single sample gave rise to the 21 T cell receptor beta chains below, sequenced in a study of T-cell reconstitution after alpha-beta-depleted transplantation in children. Using unique molecular identifiers, the investigators prepared the TCRbeta library. A single record per CDR3 protein comes from TCRdb applying MiXCR to the PCR reads. The data hold 600,000 to 700,000 distinct CDR3 sequences, with about an eighth observed a single time. The sequenced sample was PBMCs, obtained before TCRalphabeta/CD19-depleted stem cell transplant. Every receptor here comes from a girl aged 2-10 years with congenital amegakaryocytic thrombocytopenia, due to receive a stem cell transplant.

Remarks on this clonotype: The junction and the germline gene differ at one end; a read error may be behind it. The V and J genes are TRBV20-1 and TRBJ2-5; D possibly corresponds to TRBD2 (6 bases). In germline, CDR1 is DFQATT, CDR2 SNEGSKA (reference sequence). The CDR3 extends over 14 amino acids. The CDR3, as DNA: TGCAGTGCTAGAGATGGGGCAGCACGGGAGACCCAGTCCTTC. Translated: CSARDGAARETQSF.

Many counts were recorded for this clonotype. The chain employs TRBV5-6 and TRBJ2-1, with TRBD1 as a possible D gene (6 bases). The CDR3 runs to 14 residues. Germline V CDR1 and CDR2: SGHDT, YYEEEE. V gave up 4 bases and J gave up 3 bases, with 11 bases separating them. CDR3: CASSPGQIYNEQFF. Here the CDR3 DNA reads TGTGCCAGCAGCCCCGGACAGATCTACAATGAGCAGTTCTTC.

The rearrangement links TRBV21-1 to TRBJ2-1; no DNA check was done on the table's D call, TRBD2. TRBV21-1 is designated a pseudogene. The CDR3 totals 16 residues. In nucleotides, the CDR3 is TGTGCCAGCAGCAGAGAGACTAGCGAGATTTACAATGAGCAGTTCTTC. Translating gives CASSRETSEIYNEQFF.

This clonotype was detected a few times. The chain carries TRBV25-1 and TRBJ2-5; 11 positions match TRBD1. The CDR3 is made up of 15 amino acids. Looked up from germline, CDR1 is MGHDK and CDR2 is SYGVNS. V lost 3 bases and J lost 3; bases outside the gene matches: 3. In DNA, the CDR3 is TGTGCCAGCAGTGAGTGGGACAGGGGGGAAGAGACCCAGTACTTC. Translating gives CASSEWDRGEETQYF.

The chain links TRBV12-3 or TRBV12-4 to TRBJ1-4, with D unresolved. Trimming shortened V by 7 bases and J by 4 bases, and 13 bases separated the two germline ends. This CDR3 comprises 14 residues. CDR3 residues: CASIGGEGNEKLFF. The CDR3 nucleotides read TGTGCCAGCATCGGTGGGGAGGGTAATGAAAAACTGTTTTTT.

This clonotype was observed many times. The chain joins TRBV5-5 to TRBJ2-7, with no clear D. The CDR3 covers 14 residues. Germline V gives CDR1 SGHKS, CDR2 YYEKEE (reference sequence). Trimming removed 0 bases from V and 0 bases from J, with 7 bases in between. In nucleotides, the CDR3 is TGTGCCAGCAGCTTGGAACTAAACTCCTACGAGCAGTACTTC. Translated, it gives CASSLELNSYEQYF.

This clonotype was detected ten times or more. The V gene is TRBV28, the J gene TRBJ1-1; D gene ambiguous. This CDR3 region has 13 residues. Germline loops: CDR1 MDHEN, CDR2 SYDVKM. Trimming shortened V by 8 bases and J by 4 bases, and 14 bases separated the two germline ends. CDR3 coding DNA: TGTGCCAGCGGTCCGGGTTGGGGCACTGAAGCTTTCTTT. Protein: CASGPGWGTEAFF.

CDR3 protein: CASSQAEVASTDTQYF. The CDR3 region has the DNA TGCGCCAGCAGCCAAGCTGAAGTGGCTAGCACAGATACGCAGTATTTT. The J gene is TRBJ2-3, the V gene TRBV4-1; D is unresolved. CDR3 length equals 16 residues. Per the germline V gene, CDR1 is MGHRA and CDR2 is YSYEKL. The V end lost 1 base, the J end lost 0 bases, and 11 bases lay between the germline ends.

This clonotype was detected ten times or more. V gene TRBV6-1 combines with J gene TRBJ2-3; perhaps TRBD1 as D (5 bases). Germline V gene lookup returns CDR1 MNHNS and CDR2 SASEGT. The CDR3 is 14 amino acids. Trimming cost V 7 bases and J 6 bases, with 17 bases left between them. This CDR3 is CASNLTPPGDTQYF. The DNA for the CDR3 is TGTGCCAGCAACCTAACCCCCCCAGGGGATACGCAGTATTTT.

This clonotype has a count of ten or more. The gene calls are TRBV4-2 and TRBJ2-3; D not resolved. Trimming removed 0 bases at V and 5 bases at J, with 15 bases between. From germline, CDR1 is LGHNA and CDR2 YNFKEQ. CDR3 length equals 16 residues. CDR3 region: CASSQDITGVGDTQYF. In nucleotides, the CDR3 is TGTGCCAGCAGCCAAGATATAACTGGGGTTGGAGATACGCAGTATTTT.

This clonotype occurred a few times. The chain employs TRBV5-1 and TRBJ1-1; D remains ambiguous. The ends were cut back, 4 bases at V and 5 bases at J, with 18 bases in the middle. CDR1 SGHRS and CDR2 YFSETQ come from the germline V gene. The CDR3 length is 15 residues. CDR3 residues: CASSPRTGGRTEAFF. CDR3 coding DNA: TGCGCCAGCAGCCCGCGGACGGGAGGGCGTACTGAAGCTTTCTTT.

This clonotype was detected only a few times. The genes are TRBV7-2 and TRBJ2-5; the D call may be TRBD1 or TRBD2 (5 bases each). This CDR3 has 14 residues. Trimming left V 5 bases short and J 3 bases short, with 13 bases between. CDR1 and CDR2 (germline): SGHTA, FQGNSA. CDR3 coding DNA: TGTGCCAGCAGCCCCGAGGTGGGGGAAGAGACCCAGTACTTC. Translated, it gives CASSPEVGEETQYF.

The sample holds a few counts of this clonotype. The chain joins TRBV5-1 to TRBJ2-1, with D unclear. V lost 0 bases to trimming and J lost 4 bases, with 8 bases between them. The CDR3 extends over 14 amino acids. Germline V CDR1 and CDR2: SGHRS, YFSETQ. The CDR3 DNA is TGCGCCAGCAGCTTGGCCCTAAAATACAATGAGCAGTTCTTC. This gives the protein CASSLALKYNEQFF. Complete variable domain (other parts from reference TRBV5-1 and TRBJ2-1): KAGVTQTPRYLIKTRGQQVTLSCSPISGHRSVSWYQQTPGQGLQFLFEYFSETQRNKGNFPGRFSGRQFSNSRSEMNVSTLELGDSALYLCASSLALKYNEQFFGPGTRLTVL.

This clonotype has more than one count but fewer than ten. This chain's CDR3 is CASSPKVGSYEQYF. The CDR3 region has the DNA TGTGCCAGCAGCCCAAAAGTCGGGTCCTACGAGCAGTACTTC. The chain recombines TRBV7-3 with TRBJ2-7; D is undetermined. Germline CDR1 SGHTA, CDR2 FQGTGA. V dropped 5 bases and J dropped 1 base, with 12 bases sitting between them. This CDR3 contains 14 residues.

Many counts were recorded for this clonotype. The V and J genes are TRBV29-1 and TRBJ2-2, with 8 nucleotides matching TRBD1. The V and J ends lost 4 bases and 1 base, in that order; junction bases with no gene match: 5. This CDR3 contains 15 residues. CDR1 and CDR2 (germline): SQVTM, ANQGSEA. The CDR3 protein is CSVGGTGENTGELFF. The CDR3 DNA follows: TGCAGCGTTGGAGGGACAGGCGAGAACACCGGGGAGCTGTTTTTT.

This clonotype was detected ten times or more. This chain connects TRBV4-1 to TRBJ2-3, with 7 bases that match TRBD2. V shed 1 base, J shed 1 base, and the junction held 8 bases outside the gene matches. Germline-derived CDR1 and CDR2 are MGHRA and YSYEKL. The CDR3 loop spans 17 amino acids. CDR3 in DNA: TGCGCCAGCAGCCAAGGAGGACTAGGACCCCGCACAGATACGCAGTATTTT. Amino acid sequence: CASSQGGLGPRTDTQYF.

The CDR3 spells CASRRPDTDTQYF. CDR3 DNA: TGTGCCAGCAGGCGGCCAGACACAGATACGCAGTATTTT. The chain has TRBV28 and TRBJ2-3, with D uncertain. Germline CDR1 and CDR2: MDHEN and SYDVKM. The V end lost 6 bases, the J end lost 2 bases, and 9 bases lay between the germline ends. The CDR3 extends over 13 amino acids.

This chain links TRBV29-1 with TRBJ2-5; D not resolved. The germline CDR1 and CDR2 sequences are SQVTM and ANQGSEA. This CDR3 comprises 12 residues. Trimming left V 4 bases short and J 5 bases short, with 11 bases between. The chain's CDR3 is CSVVRASETQYF. In DNA form, the CDR3 reads TGCAGCGTTGTAAGAGCGAGTGAGACCCAGTACTTC. The full variable domain, in which reference TRBV29-1 and TRBJ2-5 provide the parts outside the CDR3, is SAVISQKPSRDICQRGTSLTIQCQVDSQVTMMFWYRQQPGQSLTLIATANQGSEATYESGFVIDKFPISRPNLTFSTLTVSNMSPEDSSIYLCSVVRASETQYFGPGTRLLVL.

This clonotype was seen a handful of times. The chain combines TRBV5-1 with TRBJ2-1, with 8 bases that match TRBD1. The CDR3 is 17 residues long. V gave up 0 bases and J gave up 10 bases; unmatched junction bases: 15. Germline V gene data show CDR1 as SGHRS and CDR2 as YFSETQ. The CDR3 DNA reads as TGCGCCAGCAGCTTGGGATTGGGGGCAGGGGGCGATTCGGAGCAGTTCTTC. Its translation: CASSLGLGAGGDSEQFF.

The table lists this clonotype with a few counts. The chain joins TRBV15 to TRBJ2-3; 9 bases match TRBD2. CDR1 and CDR2 from the germline V gene are LNHNV and YYDKDF (reference sequence). V lost 5 bases and J lost 1; bases outside the gene matches: 7. The CDR3 loop spans 16 amino acids. The CDR3 region has the DNA TGTGCCACCAGCGGGGCTAGCGGGATCGGCACAGATACGCAGTATTTT. Amino acid sequence: CATSGASGIGTDTQYF.

This clonotype appeared a few times. This chain connects TRBV5-4 to TRBJ1-4; TRBD1 agrees at 7 bases. The CDR3 is 15 residues long. Trimming cost V 0 bases and J 4 bases; bases outside gene matches: 3. CDR1 SGHNT and CDR2 YYREEE come from the germline V gene (reference sequence). CDR3 amino acids: CASSLGGDSNEKLFF. The CDR3 region has the DNA TGTGCCAGCAGCTTGGGAGGGGACAGTAATGAAAAACTGTTTTTT.